These 9 T cell receptor beta chains originate from one sample sequenced in a study of identical twins. Each CDR3 protein gets one entry after TCRdb re-called the 5' RACE reads with MiXCR. The data show around 370,000 distinct CDR3 sequences, about 10% seen once. Sequencing was done on a sample of naive T cells sorted from blood. The receptors derive from a woman in her fifties or sixties in good health.

This clonotype has a handful of counts. The rearrangement links TRBV7-9 to TRBJ2-1; the match to TRBD2 covers 7 bases. Germline-derived CDR1 and CDR2 are SEHNR and FQNEAQ (reference sequence). The CDR3 is made up of 14 amino acids. Losses at the gene ends were 3 bases for V and 6 bases for J; bases not matched to a gene: 5. CDR3 bases: TGTGCCAGCAGCTTCAAACTAGCGAGCAATGAGCAGTTCTTC. Translating it yields CASSFKLASNEQFF. The full variable domain, with the rest looked up from reference TRBV7-9 and TRBJ2-1, is DTGVSQNPRHKITKRGQNVTFRCDPISEHNRLYWYRQTLGQGPEFLTYFQNEAQLEKSRLLSDRFSAERPKGSFSTLEIQRTEQGDSAMYLCASSFKLASNEQFFGPGTRLTVL.

This clonotype was recorded many times. The V and J genes are TRBV27 and TRBJ1-5; maybe TRBD1 (5 bases). The CDR3 covers 14 residues. V lost 11 bases and J lost 0, with 14 bases in between. Germline-derived CDR1 and CDR2 are MNHEY and SMNVEV (reference sequence). The CDR3 reads CAGHRIRSNQPQHF. The CDR3 region has the DNA TGTGCCGGTCACAGGATACGTAGCAATCAGCCCCAGCATTTT.

The chain recombines TRBV3-1 with TRBJ1-5, with D perhaps matching TRBD1 (5 bases). V was shortened by 8 bases and J by 5 bases, with 25 bases between the two germline ends. Germline CDR1 is LGHDT and CDR2 is YNNKEL (reference sequence). This CDR3 has 17 amino acids. CDR3 in DNA: TGTGCCAGCTCCTTCCCCCACGGGACCCATGAGGATCAGCCCCAGCATTTT. This gives the protein CASSFPHGTHEDQPQHF.

In its sample, this clonotype was seen a few times. The chain employs TRBV27 and TRBJ1-4; D is unclear. This CDR3 region has 14 residues. The ends were cut back, 3 bases at V and 5 bases at J, with 10 bases in the middle. Germline V CDR1 and CDR2: MNHEY, SMNVEV (reference sequence). CDR3 in DNA: TGTGCCAGCAGTTTTGGGTTGGGCAATGAAAAACTGTTTTTT. Translation: CASSFGLGNEKLFF.

The sample holds a few counts of this clonotype. V and J are TRBV4-1 and TRBJ2-1; unclear D gene. Trimming pared 0 bases from V and 10 bases from J, leaving 13 bases between. Germline V CDR1 and CDR2: MGHRA, YSYEKL. CDR3 length equals 14 residues. CDR3 DNA: TGCGCCAGCAGCCAAGATTTTACGGGTGCGGAGCAGTTCTTC. Translated, it gives CASSQDFTGAEQFF.

This clonotype was detected many times. V usage is TRBV3-1 and J usage is TRBJ2-3; D is perhaps TRBD2 (6 bases). V lost 0 bases and J 2 bases, leaving 12 bases between the germline ends. The CDR3 runs to 16 residues. The germline CDR1 and CDR2 sequences are LGHDT and YNNKEL (reference sequence). The CDR3 DNA follows: TGTGCCAGCAGCCAAGAAACGGGAGTGGCCACAGATACGCAGTATTTT. Translating gives CASSQETGVATDTQYF.

The count of this clonotype is one. This chain links TRBV12-3 or TRBV12-4 with TRBJ1-1; D gene uncertain. The CDR3 spans 13 residues. Deletions cut 0 bases from V and 4 bases from J, with 6 bases between. The CDR3 nucleotides read TGTGCCAGCAGTTTAGCGTCAGTCACTGAAGCTTTCTTT. Amino acids: CASSLASVTEAFF.

J is TRBJ2-3 and V is TRBV20-1, with TRBD1 matching over 9 bases. This CDR3 has 13 amino acids. Germline V CDR1 and CDR2: DFQATT, SNEGSKA (reference sequence). Here the CDR3 reads CSPGQGRGDTQYF. Written as DNA, the CDR3 is TGCAGCCCCGGACAGGGGCGAGGAGATACGCAGTATTTT.

This clonotype was counted ten times or more. This chain connects TRBV5-1 to TRBJ1-1, with D uncertain. The CDR3 loop spans 14 amino acids. Germline values: CDR1 SGHRS, CDR2 YFSETQ. With 5 bases removed from V and 1 base from J, the gap between germline ends came to 12 bases. This CDR3 reads CASRKRVRNTEAFF. The CDR3, as DNA: TGCGCCAGCAGGAAAAGGGTTCGGAACACTGAAGCTTTCTTT.